Following are 8 T cell receptor beta chains from one sample sequenced in a study of blood T cell repertoires in COVID-19. The repertoire was sequenced with immunoSEQ multiplex PCR; TCRdb's copy has only in-frame clones and lacks some. The table has around 130,000 clones, 84% seen once. What was sequenced was peripheral blood. The receptors derive from a woman aged 60-75 years with acute or convalescent COVID-19.

The V and J genes are TRBV27 and TRBJ1-5; tentative D call: TRBD1 (5 bases). There are 16 residues in the CDR3. Per germline, CDR1 MNHEY and CDR2 SMNVEV (reference sequence). V lost 6 bases and J lost 2, with 17 bases in between. CDR3 DNA sequence: TGTGCCAGCAGCCCCCGGCAGGGTATGGGCAATCAGCCCCAGCATTTT. Translated, it gives CASSPRQGMGNQPQHF.

In this sample, this clone turned up once. The chain joins TRBV10-3 to TRBJ2-5; 7 bases are shared with TRBD1. CDR1 ENHRY and CDR2 SYGVKD come from the germline V gene. V shed 3 bases and J 10 bases; nucleotides not matched to a gene: 8. CDR3 length: 13 amino acids. The CDR3, as DNA: TGTGCCATCAGTGATGGGGACAGCGTAGGCCAGTACTTC. This translates into CAISDGDSVGQYF.

The chain links TRBV13 to TRBJ2-7; 8 positions match TRBD2. J gave up 2 bases and V 4 bases, and 4 bases lay outside the gene matches. CDR3 length: 14 amino acids. Germline-derived CDR1 and CDR2 are PRHDT and FYEKMQ (reference sequence). The CDR3 loop reads CASSSPGGPYEQYF. CDR3 bases: TGTGCCAGCAGCTCCCCGGGGGGGCCCTACGAGCAGTACTTC. The entire variable domain, with the rest obtained from reference TRBV13 and TRBJ2-7, is as follows: AAGVIQSPRHLIKEKRETATLKCYPIPRHDTVYWYQQGPGQDPQFLISFYEKMQSDKGSIPDRFSAQQFSDYHSELNMSSLELGDSALYFCASSSPGGPYEQYFGPGTRLTVT.

The chain couples TRBV3-1 (or the pseudogene TRBV3-2) to TRBJ1-2; D call uncertain. This CDR3 has 14 amino acids. The germline V and J ends were trimmed by 0 bases and 3 bases, with 8 bases remaining between them. CDR1 is LGHDT, CDR2 YNNKEL, per germline (reference sequence). CDR3 loop: CASSQESGDYGYTF. CDR3 DNA: TGTGCCAGCAGCCAAGAGAGCGGAGACTATGGCTACACCTTC.

The CDR3 loop is CASSYGQGTIYNEQFF. CDR3 DNA sequence: TGCGCCAGCAGCTACGGACAGGGCACTATCTACAATGAGCAGTTCTTC. The chain recombines TRBV5-1 with TRBJ2-1; 8 bases fit TRBD1. V was pared by 3 bases and J by 3 bases, with 8 bases of the junction left unmatched. The CDR3 runs to 16 residues. Germline V gives CDR1 SGHRS, CDR2 YFSETQ.

V usage is TRBV27 and J usage is TRBJ1-5, with a tentative D call TRBD1 (6 bases). The germline V and J ends were trimmed by 5 bases and 1 base, with 12 bases remaining between them. The CDR3 sequence is 15 residues long. Germline V gene data show CDR1 as MNHEY and CDR2 as SMNVEV (reference sequence). The CDR3 reads CASSRYRDSNQPQHF. The CDR3 bases are TGTGCCAGCAGTCGCTACAGGGACAGCAATCAGCCCCAGCATTTT.

In this sample, this clone turned up once. CDR3 amino acids: CASSSFRGANVLTF. The CDR3 DNA reads TGTGCCAGCAGCTCCTTTCGGGGGGCCAACGTCCTGACTTTC. V and J are TRBV27 and TRBJ2-6; D remains ambiguous. This CDR3 is 14 amino acids long. Germline CDR1 is MNHEY and CDR2 is SMNVEV (reference sequence). V shed 6 bases and J shed 4 bases, with 10 bases lying between them.

V and J are TRBV5-1 and TRBJ2-1, with D perhaps TRBD1 (6 bases). CDR3 size: 13 residues. The V and J ends lost 2 bases and 6 bases respectively, with 9 bases between them. Germline V gene data show CDR1 as SGHRS and CDR2 as YFSETQ. The DNA of the CDR3 is TGCGCCAGCAGCTTTCAGGGGCTCAATGAGCAGTTCTTC. Its protein product is CASSFQGLNEQFF.